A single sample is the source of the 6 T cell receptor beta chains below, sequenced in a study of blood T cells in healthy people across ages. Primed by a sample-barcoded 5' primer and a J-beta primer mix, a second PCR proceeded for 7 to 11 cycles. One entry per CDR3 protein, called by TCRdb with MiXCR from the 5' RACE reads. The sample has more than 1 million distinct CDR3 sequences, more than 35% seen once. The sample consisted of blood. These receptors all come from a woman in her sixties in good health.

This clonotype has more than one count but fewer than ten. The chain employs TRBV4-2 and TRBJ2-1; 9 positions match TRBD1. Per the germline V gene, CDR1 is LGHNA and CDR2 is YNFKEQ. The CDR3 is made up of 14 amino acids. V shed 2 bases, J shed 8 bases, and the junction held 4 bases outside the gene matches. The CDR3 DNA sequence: TGTGCCAGCAGCCAAACGGGACAGGGTTATGAGCAGTTCTTC. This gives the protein CASSQTGQGYEQFF.

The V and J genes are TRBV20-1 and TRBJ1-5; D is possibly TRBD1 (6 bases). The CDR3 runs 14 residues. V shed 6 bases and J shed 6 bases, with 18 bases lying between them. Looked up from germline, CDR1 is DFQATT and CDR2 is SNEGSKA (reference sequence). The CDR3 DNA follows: TGCAGTGCGCCGATAGGGGGTCCCAGTCAGCCCCAGCATTTT. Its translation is CSAPIGGPSQPQHF.

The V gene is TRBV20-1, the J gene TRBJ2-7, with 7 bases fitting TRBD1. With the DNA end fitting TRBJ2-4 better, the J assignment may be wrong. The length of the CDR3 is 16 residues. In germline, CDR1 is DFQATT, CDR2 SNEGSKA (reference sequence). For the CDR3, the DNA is TGCAGTGCTAGAGAGAGACGTCCGACAGGGATAAACATTCAGTACTTC. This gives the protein CSARERRPTGINIQYF.

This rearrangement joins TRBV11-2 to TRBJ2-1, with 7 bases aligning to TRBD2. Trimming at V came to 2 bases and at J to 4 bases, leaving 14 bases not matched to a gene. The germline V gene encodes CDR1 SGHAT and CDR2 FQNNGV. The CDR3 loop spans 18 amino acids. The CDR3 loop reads CASSLNVWGGSSYNEQFF. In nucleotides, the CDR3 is TGTGCCAGCAGCTTAAACGTGTGGGGAGGGTCTTCTTACAATGAGCAGTTCTTC.

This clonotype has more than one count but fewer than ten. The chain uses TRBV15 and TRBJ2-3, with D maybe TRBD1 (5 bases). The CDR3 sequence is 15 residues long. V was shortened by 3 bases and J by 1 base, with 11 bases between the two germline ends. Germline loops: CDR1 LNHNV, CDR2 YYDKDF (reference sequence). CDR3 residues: CATSSAGSGTDTQYF. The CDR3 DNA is TGTGCCACCAGCAGTGCAGGGTCGGGCACAGATACGCAGTATTTT.

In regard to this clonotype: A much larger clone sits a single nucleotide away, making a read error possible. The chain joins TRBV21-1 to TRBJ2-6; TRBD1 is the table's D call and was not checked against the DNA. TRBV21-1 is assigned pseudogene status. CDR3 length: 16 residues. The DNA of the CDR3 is TGTGCCATCCCCGGGTCCCGTGGACCTGGGGCCAACGTCCTGACTTTC. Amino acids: CAIPGSRGPGANVLTF.